The clone carrying this T cell receptor (beta chain) was observed a few times. In the study's own analysis: Reference gene primer amplification gave nucleated cell count estimates. The table came from immunoSEQ multiplex PCR; TCRdb's copy has only in-frame clones and leaves some out. V and J calls and clone size are as listed in that table; D and trimming were resolved from the DNA. The sample carries more than 150,000 clones, roughly 73% recorded once. This sample stems from a study of blood T cell repertoires in COVID-19. For the study at large: COVID-19 samples from acute and convalescent phases originated in the United States, Italy and Spain. From T cells, B-cell-depleted T cells, or PBMCs came the material, which was cDNA or gDNA.

V was pared by 6 bases and J by 7 bases, with 9 bases between. This CDR3 comprises 11 residues. CDR1 is MNHEY and CDR2 is SVGAGI in the germline V gene. The specimen sequenced was peripheral blood. The receptor was isolated from a woman of 80 years or more with active or convalescent COVID-19. J is TRBJ1-2 and V is TRBV6-5; no clear D gene. Here the CDR3 DNA reads TGTGCCAGCAGCTCCGCCGGTGGCTACACCTTC. It is translated as CASSSAGGYTF.